These T cell receptor beta chains were read from a single sample in a study of T cell repertoires in cytomegalovirus infection. Each CDR3 protein is one row after TCRdb ran MiXCR on the reads. The repertoire holds 70,000 to 75,000 distinct CDR3 sequences, with 4% as singletons. The sample taken for sequencing was PBMCs. The source is a human donor in good health (CMV status not recorded). Some clones in this sample may be carry-over from other donors' samples. Both conserved end residues are part of each CDR3. Each record gives: V gene, D gene, J gene, clone size, CDR3 protein, CDR3 DNA. A D gene is named only where the DNA matches it firmly. Clone sizes are given selectively: once, few, many, or a class where the clone is expanded.

>TRBV7-8|-|TRBJ1-1|few
CASSGGSSQAEAFF
TGTGCCAGCAGCGGAGGGAGTTCGCAGGCTGAAGCTTTCTTT
>TRBV5-1|-|TRBJ2-6|once
CASSFGQGITTF
-
>TRBV7-2|TRBD2|TRBJ2-7|many
CASSFRRGNYEQYF
TGTGCCAGCAGCTTTCGGCGGGGGAACTACGAGCAGTACTTC
>TRBV28|-|TRBJ1-5|many
CASSLVGPQHF
TGTGCCAGCAGTTTGGTGGGGCCCCAGCATTTT
>TRBV7-2|-|TRBJ2-2|many
CASSIGPNTGELFF
TGTGCCAGCAGCATCGGCCCGAACACCGGGGAGCTGTTTTTT
>TRBV7-2|-|TRBJ1-2|many
CASSSPGRGDYGYTF
TGTGCCAGCAGCTCACCAGGACGGGGTGACTATGGCTACACCTTC
>TRBV29-1|-|TRBJ2-3|many
CSALWGVGPDTQYF
TGCAGCGCCCTTTGGGGGGTGGGCCCAGATACGCAGTATTTT
>TRBV6-1|-|TRBJ2-3|many
CASSESVLYTQYF
TGTGCCAGCAGTGAATCCGTCCTGTATACGCAGTATTTT
>TRBV7-2|TRBD1|TRBJ1-2|many
CASSSSPGTGLDGYTF
TGTGCCAGCAGCTCGAGTCCCGGGACAGGGTTAGATGGCTACACCTTC
>TRBV28|-|TRBJ2-1|many
CASSLWAGSSYNEQFF
TGTGCCAGCAGTTTATGGGCGGGATCGTCGTACAATGAGCAGTTCTTC
>TRBV20-1|TRBD2|TRBJ2-3|many
CSARDMASGMSTDTQYF
TGCAGTGCTAGAGATATGGCTAGCGGGATGAGCACAGATACGCAGTATTTT
>TRBV7-9|-|TRBJ2-5|many
CASSRTHLGGETQYF
TGTGCCAGCAGCCGCACTCATCTTGGAGGAGAGACCCAGTACTTC
>TRBV15|-|TRBJ1-2|many
CATSLAGQYGYTF
TGTGCCACCAGCCTCGCAGGACAGTATGGCTACACCTTC
>TRBV12-3/TRBV12-4|-|TRBJ1-5|-
CASSVAGAQHF
TGTGCCAGCAGCGTCGCAGGGGCCCAGCATTTT
>TRBV11-1|TRBD1|TRBJ2-2|many
CASSSRDREHTGELFF
TGTGCCAGCAGCTCCCGGGACAGGGAACACACCGGGGAGCTGTTTTTT
>TRBV7-2|TRBD1|TRBJ1-5|many
CASSFTGGGGQPQHF
TGTGCCAGCAGCTTTACAGGGGGCGGCGGTCAGCCCCAGCATTTT
>TRBV7-2|-|TRBJ1-2|many
CASSLLARAIDGYTF
TGTGCCAGCAGCTTACTGGCCAGGGCGATCGATGGCTACACCTTC
>TRBV4-3|-|TRBJ1-2|few
CASSPTAQNYGYTF
TGCGCCAGCAGCCCGACGGCCCAAAACTATGGCTACACCTTC
>TRBV7-2|-|TRBJ2-1|many
CASSLTTDANEQFF
TGTGCCAGCAGCTTAACAACAGACGCCAATGAGCAGTTCTTC
>TRBV7-2|-|TRBJ2-5|many
CASSLGSRNRGGTQYF
TGTGCCAGCAGCTTAGGTTCCCGTAACAGGGGAGGGACCCAGTACTTC
>TRBV7-2|TRBD2|TRBJ2-7|many
CASSLEGGRATYEQYF
TGTGCCAGCAGCTTAGAGGGCGGGAGGGCCACCTACGAGCAGTACTTC
>TRBV20-1|-|TRBJ2-7|many
CSARDGRSPYEQYF
TGCAGTGCTAGAGATGGACGTTCCCCCTACGAGCAGTACTTC
>TRBV12-3/TRBV12-4|TRBD1|TRBJ2-2|many
CASTLLAGTGETGELFF
TGTGCCAGCACTCTCCTGGCTGGGACAGGTGAAACCGGGGAGCTGTTTTTT
>TRBV7-2|-|TRBJ1-1|many
CASSSRIGIGTQAFF
TGTGCCAGCAGCTCCCGCATAGGAATAGGAACCCAAGCTTTCTTT